Below are 19 T cell receptor beta chains sequenced from a single sample in a study of Ad26.COV2.S vaccination and SARS-CoV-2 variants. Generated by immunoSEQ multiplex PCR, the TCRdb table keeps only in-frame clones and is missing some. The sample includes around 450,000 clones, nearly 90% of them seen just once. This sample's treatment: about 20 received Ad26.COV2.S at low or high dose, single or two shots; several received placebo; per-sample allocation not given. After the first vaccine or placebo injection, samples were drawn on day 63. The sample was peripheral blood, taken in a trial of Ad26.COV2.S vaccine versus placebo. All receptors derive from a person aged 18-60 years who received the Ad26.COV2.S COVID-19 vaccine or a placebo.

The V and J genes are TRBV3-1 (or the pseudogene TRBV3-2) and TRBJ1-1; D is unresolved. This CDR3 comprises 15 residues. V lost 6 bases to trimming and J lost 2 bases, with 16 bases between them. The germline V gene encodes CDR1 LGHDT and CDR2 YNNKEL (reference sequence). The CDR3 nucleotides are TGTGCCAGCAGAACGTATCTAGGGAGTAACACTGAAGCTTTCTTT. Translated, it gives CASRTYLGSNTEAFF.

The chain uses TRBV4-3 and TRBJ1-1; 8 nucleotides line up with TRBD1. Losses at the gene ends were 3 bases for V and 11 bases for J; bases not matched to a gene: 11. Germline CDR1 and CDR2: LGHNA and YSLEER. CDR3 length equals 14 residues. In DNA form, the CDR3 reads TGCGCCAGCAGCCATATAGAGGGACAGGCCTCCGCTTTCTTT. Its translation is CASSHIEGQASAFF.

The chain employs TRBV5-1 and TRBJ1-3; perhaps TRBD1 as D (5 bases). Germline V gene sequence: CDR1 SGHRS, CDR2 YFSETQ. This CDR3 has 14 amino acids. The ends were cut back, 5 bases at V and 7 bases at J, with 16 bases in the middle. The CDR3 nucleotides are TGCGCCAGCAGTCGCGGGACCGGGGACAACACCATATATTTT. It translates to CASSRGTGDNTIYF.

This clone was detected only once. The V and J genes are TRBV9 and TRBJ2-3; 9 positions agree with TRBD2. V was pared by 0 bases and J by 2 bases, with 4 bases of the junction left unmatched. The CDR3 covers 16 residues. Germline CDR1 and CDR2: SGDLS and YYNGEE. The CDR3 coding sequence is TGTGCCAGCAGCGTAGGAGCGGGAGGTCTCACAGATACGCAGTATTTT. Protein product: CASSVGAGGLTDTQYF. The complete variable domain, with remaining parts taken from reference TRBV9 and TRBJ2-3, reads DSGVTQTPKHLITATGQRVTLRCSPRSGDLSVYWYQQSLDQGLQFLIQYYNGEERAKGNILERFSAQQFPDLHSELNLSSLELGDSALYFCASSVGAGGLTDTQYFGPGTRLTVL.

The rearrangement links TRBV9 to TRBJ2-2; no reliable D call. This CDR3 region has 13 residues. Trimming shortened V by 0 bases and J by 7 bases, and 7 bases separated the two germline ends. Germline CDR1 reads SGDLS; CDR2 reads YYNGEE. The CDR3 spells CASSVVPRGELFF. The CDR3 DNA reads TGTGCCAGCAGCGTAGTTCCACGCGGGGAGCTGTTTTTT.

The chain combines TRBV18 with TRBJ2-2; 8 bases are a match to TRBD1. The V gene end was trimmed by 5 bases and the J gene end by 6 bases; junction bases not matched to a gene: 5. The germline gives CDR1 KGHSH, CDR2 LQKENI. The CDR3 extends over 14 amino acids. In DNA, the CDR3 is TGTGCCAGCTCATCTGACAGGGGATCCGGGGAGCTGTTTTTT. Its translation is CASSSDRGSGELFF.

The chain employs TRBV15 and TRBJ1-3; 9 bases line up with TRBD1. Germline CDR1 and CDR2: LNHNV and YYDKDF (reference sequence). This CDR3 comprises 15 residues. The ends lost 5 bases at V and 2 bases at J; junction bases unmatched: 4. In DNA, the CDR3 is TGTGCCACCAGCGTTGGGACAGGGCCTGGAAACACCATATATTTT. It encodes CATSVGTGPGNTIYF.

CDR3 sequence: CASSLGLAGEYEQYV. CDR3 coding DNA: TGTGCCAGCAGCTTGGGACTAGCGGGAGAGTACGAGCAGTACGTC. The V gene is TRBV7-8, the J gene TRBJ2-7, with TRBD2 matching over 14 bases. The CDR3 is made up of 15 amino acids. The V gene's germline CDR1 is SGHVS and CDR2 FQNEAQ. The J segment lost 4 bases and the V segment lost 3 bases, leaving 2 bases of the junction unmatched.

The genes are TRBV18 and TRBJ2-7; 8 positions agree with TRBD1. This CDR3 is built from 11 residues. The germline gives CDR1 KGHSH, CDR2 LQKENI. V shed 6 bases and J 10 bases; nucleotides not matched to a gene: 5. CDR3 amino acids: CASSKDRDQYV. The CDR3 DNA is TGTGCCAGCTCTAAGGACAGGGATCAGTACGTC.

The J gene is TRBJ2-4, the V gene TRBV5-1; 8 positions agree with TRBD1. Germline assignment: CDR1 SGHRS and CDR2 YFSETQ. The trim removed 4 bases at V and 5 bases at J, leaving 8 bases unmatched. CDR3 length: 15 residues. CDR3 amino acids: CASSKYRGVENIQYF. The CDR3 DNA sequence: TGCGCCAGCAGCAAATACAGGGGGGTCGAAAACATTCAGTACTTC.

V and J are TRBV27 and TRBJ2-7; 9 positions agree with TRBD1. Trimming at V came to 5 bases and at J to 7 bases, leaving 15 bases not matched to a gene. CDR1 is MNHEY, CDR2 SMNVEV, per germline (reference sequence). The CDR3 has 16 amino acids. The CDR3 DNA reads TGTGCCAGCAGTCCGGGACCGGGACAGGGCAATCGGGAGCAGTACGTC. Translated: CASSPGPGQGNREQYV.

The rearrangement links TRBV5-1 to TRBJ1-4; D remains ambiguous. V lost 0 bases and J 0 bases, leaving 9 bases between the germline ends. The CDR3 length is 16 residues. Germline lookup yields CDR1 SGHRS and CDR2 YFSETQ. In DNA, the CDR3 is TGCGCCAGCAGCTTGGGCGACTCTGCAACTAATGAAAAACTGTTTTTT. This gives the protein CASSLGDSATNEKLFF.

The gene calls are TRBV4-2 and TRBJ2-3, with TRBD2 matching 7 bases. Germline V gives CDR1 LGHNA, CDR2 YNFKEQ. With V trimmed by 8 bases and J by 6 bases, 17 bases remained unmatched. The CDR3 covers 16 residues. The CDR3 DNA reads as TGTGCCAGCTCAACTCTAGCGGAGACACCAGGCGATACGCAGTATTTT. This translates into CASSTLAETPGDTQYF.

The table lists this clone with a few counts. The rearrangement uses TRBV7-2 and TRBJ2-1; 10 nucleotides match TRBD2. CDR1 and CDR2 (germline): SGHTA, FQGNSA. Trimming removed 5 bases from V and 5 bases from J; junction bases left unmatched: 12. The CDR3 consists of 17 residues. CDR3 sequence (DNA): TGTGCCAGCAGCCCAGCCCTAGCGGGGGCTGCCGACAATGAGCAGTTCTTC. This codes for CASSPALAGAADNEQFF.

This clone was detected once. The J gene is TRBJ2-5, the V gene TRBV5-1; the D is unclear. CDR3 size: 10 residues. The V gene's germline CDR1 is SGHRS and CDR2 YFSETQ. Trimming removed 5 bases from V and 2 bases from J, with 1 base in between. The CDR3 sequence: CASRQETQYF. The CDR3 DNA sequence: TGCGCCAGCAGACAAGAGACCCAGTACTTC.

The V and J genes are TRBV18 and TRBJ1-4; D not certain. CDR1 and CDR2 (germline): KGHSH, LQKENI. CDR3 length: 12 amino acids. V was trimmed by 5 bases and J by 7 bases, leaving 8 bases between them. CDR3 nucleotides: TGTGCCAGCTCAGAGCGGAGTGAAAAACTGTTTTTT. Translated, it gives CASSERSEKLFF.

The count of this clone is one. The chain carries TRBV18 and TRBJ2-7; TRBD1 agrees at 11 bases. CDR3 length equals 14 residues. V was pared by 0 bases and J by 7 bases, with 2 bases of the junction left unmatched. Germline V gene sequence: CDR1 KGHSH, CDR2 LQKENI. Here the CDR3 DNA reads TGTGCCAGCTCACCACCCGGGACAGGGGGTGAGCAGTACTTC. It specifies CASSPPGTGGEQYF.

As to this clone: The sample holds other DNA sequences that translate to the same CDR3. The CDR3 is CASSSPQETQYF. CDR3 bases: TGCGCCAGCAGCTCGCCCCAAGAGACCCAGTACTTC. J is TRBJ2-5 and V is TRBV5-1, with D unclear. Trimming removed 3 bases from V and 1 base from J, with 4 bases in between. This CDR3 spans 12 amino acids. Germline V CDR1 and CDR2: SGHRS, YFSETQ. The full variable domain, completed using reference TRBV5-1 and TRBJ2-5, is KAGVTQTPRYLIKTRGQQVTLSCSPISGHRSVSWYQQTPGQGLQFLFEYFSETQRNKGNFPGRFSGRQFSNSRSEMNVSTLELGDSALYLCASSSPQETQYFGPGTRLLVL.

This CDR3 is CASTPGSHNPLQHF. Written as DNA, the CDR3 is TGTGCCAGTACCCCTGGGTCACATAACCCCCTCCAGCATTTT. The chain joins TRBV19 to TRBJ1-5; D is unclear. CDR1 is LNHDA, CDR2 SQIVND, per germline (reference sequence). With 7 bases removed from V and 12 bases from J, the gap between germline ends came to 22 bases. This CDR3 comprises 14 residues.